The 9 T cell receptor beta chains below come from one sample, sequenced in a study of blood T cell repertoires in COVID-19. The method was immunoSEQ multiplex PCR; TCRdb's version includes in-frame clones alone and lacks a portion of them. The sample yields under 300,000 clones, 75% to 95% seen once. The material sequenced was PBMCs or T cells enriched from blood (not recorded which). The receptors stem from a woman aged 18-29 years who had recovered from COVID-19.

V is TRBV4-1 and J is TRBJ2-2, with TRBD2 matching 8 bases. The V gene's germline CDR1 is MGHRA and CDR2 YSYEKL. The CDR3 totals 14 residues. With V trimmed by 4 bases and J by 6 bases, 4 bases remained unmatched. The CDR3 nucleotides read TGCGCCAGCAGCCCCGGGACTAGATCCGGGGAGCTGTTTTTT. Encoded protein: CASSPGTRSGELFF.

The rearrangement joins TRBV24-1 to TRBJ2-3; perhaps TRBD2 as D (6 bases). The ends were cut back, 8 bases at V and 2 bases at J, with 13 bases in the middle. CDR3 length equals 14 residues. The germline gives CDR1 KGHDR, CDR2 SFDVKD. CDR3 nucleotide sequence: TGTGCCACCACGGAGGCGGGGAACACAGATACGCAGTATTTT. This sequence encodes CATTEAGNTDTQYF.

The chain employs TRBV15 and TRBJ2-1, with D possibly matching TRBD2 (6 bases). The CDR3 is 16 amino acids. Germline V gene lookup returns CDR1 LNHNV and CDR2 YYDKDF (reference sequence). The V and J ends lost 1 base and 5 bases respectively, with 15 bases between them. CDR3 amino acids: CATSRGGSSADNEQFF. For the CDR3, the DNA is TGTGCCACCAGCAGAGGCGGGTCTAGCGCCGACAATGAGCAGTTCTTC.

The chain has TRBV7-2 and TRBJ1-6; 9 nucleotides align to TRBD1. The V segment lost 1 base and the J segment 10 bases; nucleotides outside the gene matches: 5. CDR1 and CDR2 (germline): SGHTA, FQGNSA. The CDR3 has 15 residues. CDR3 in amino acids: CASSLGGQGVSPLHF. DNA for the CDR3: TGTGCCAGCAGCTTAGGGGGACAGGGTGTCTCACCCCTCCACTTT.

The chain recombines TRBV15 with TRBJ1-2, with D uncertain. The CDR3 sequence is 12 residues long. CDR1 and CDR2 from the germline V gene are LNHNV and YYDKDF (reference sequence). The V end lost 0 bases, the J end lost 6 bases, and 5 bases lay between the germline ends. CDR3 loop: CATSRDSDGYTF. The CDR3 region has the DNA TGTGCCACCAGCAGAGATTCGGATGGCTACACCTTC.

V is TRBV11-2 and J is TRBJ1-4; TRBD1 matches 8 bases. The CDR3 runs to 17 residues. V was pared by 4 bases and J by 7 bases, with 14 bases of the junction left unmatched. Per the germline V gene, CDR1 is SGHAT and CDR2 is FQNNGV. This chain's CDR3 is CASSSPTWTGSREKLFF. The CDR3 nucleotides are TGTGCCAGCAGCTCCCCGACGTGGACAGGGTCTCGTGAAAAACTGTTTTTT.

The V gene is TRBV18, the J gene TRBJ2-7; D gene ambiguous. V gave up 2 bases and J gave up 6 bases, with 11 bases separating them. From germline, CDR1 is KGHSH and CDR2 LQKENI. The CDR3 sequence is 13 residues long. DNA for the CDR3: TGTGCCAGCTCACCAACTTCCGGTGTCGAGCAGTACTTC. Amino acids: CASSPTSGVEQYF. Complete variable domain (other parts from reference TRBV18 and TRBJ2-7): NAGVMQNPRHLVRRRGQEARLRCSPMKGHSHVYWYRQLPEEGLKFMVYLQKENIIDESGMPKERFSAEFPKEGPSILRIQQVVRGDSAAYFCASSPTSGVEQYFGPGTRLTVT.

Written as DNA, the CDR3 is TGTGCCAGCAGCCAGGGTAGGGGCACTGAAGCTTTCTTT. As protein: CASSQGRGTEAFF. V is TRBV14 and J is TRBJ1-1, with D possibly being TRBD1 (5 bases). The CDR3 has 13 amino acids. Germline CDR1 reads SGHDN; CDR2 reads FVKESK. Trimming removed 3 bases at V and 4 bases at J, with 9 bases between. Filled out from reference TRBV14 and TRBJ1-1, the complete variable domain reads EAGVTQFPSHSVIEKGQTVTLRCDPISGHDNLYWYRRVMGKEIKFLLHFVKESKQDESGMPNNRFLAERTGGTYSTLKVQPAELEDSGVYFCASSQGRGTEAFFGQGTRLTVV.

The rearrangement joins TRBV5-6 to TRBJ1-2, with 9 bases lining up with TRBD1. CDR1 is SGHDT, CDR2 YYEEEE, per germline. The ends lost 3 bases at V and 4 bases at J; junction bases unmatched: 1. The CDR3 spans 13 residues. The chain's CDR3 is CASSSQGAYGYTF. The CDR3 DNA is TGTGCCAGCAGCTCACAGGGGGCCTATGGCTACACCTTC.